This TCR beta chain was identified during a study of cytomegalovirus exposure and HLA in healthy donors (dated by TCRdb to 2016 to 2017). Context from the whole study: In an earlier analysis of 550 to 750 of the donors, about 260 Gb of sequence data and roughly 100 million unique TCR beta sequences from 180 million or so T cells were reported. Among about 390 genotyped donors of the cohort, an average of about 240,000 unique TCR beta nucleotide sequences were sequenced per donor, 15% to 20% of them non-productive. All discovery cohort repertoires had been generated on a single sequencing platform. A later genetic analysis took genome-wide SNP genotypes for about 55% of the 666 donors and used that subset as a discovery cohort. Five DR-DQ haplotypes were handled as single units for association and clustering, since linkage in the cohort was strong. The study profiled the T cell repertoires of under 700 subjects by immunosequencing and related them to cytomegalovirus serostatus. The genetic ancestry cluster associated with self-reported Caucasian donors included roughly 84% of the 398 genotyped donors. In addition to the first cohort of 666 subjects, a separate validation cohort of 100 to 150 different subjects was used. Donor age, sex, ethnicity and CMV serostatus were compiled together with the repertoire data. An early release that covered about 600 HLA-typed donors contained approximately 320 gigabases of sequencing data and some 87 million unique TCR sequences. The study was designed to test whether signatures of past pathogen exposure could be identified by cataloging public T cell receptors. In an earlier analysis of 500 to 650 of the donors, high-throughput TCR beta sequencing was used to judge whether each TCR beta V gene segment behaved as functional or pseudogenic. HLA typing covered class I and class II loci at four-digit resolution. To study patterns of TCR occurrence, a later analysis re-analyzed previously published TCR beta repertoires from around 700 donors and added high-resolution HLA genotyping. The number of typed donors differed by locus: about 620-640 for A, B, C, DRB1 and DQB1; 500 to 550 for DQA1; approximately 610 for DPA1; and about 450 for DPB1. In the later analysis, no new phenotypic data were used to find candidate immune exposures; instead, reliance was placed on TCR beta sequences and their occurrence across donors. To predict cytomegalovirus infection status, the study combined high-throughput TCR immunosequencing, statistical association of individual TCRs with disease status, and machine learning.

General conclusions and limits of the study: According to a later genetic analysis, donors in an Asian-associated ancestry cluster had fewer N-insertions in productive TCRs than the approximately 650-donor mean. In a later genetic analysis, a missense DCLRE1C variant was associated with V-gene and J-gene trimming of TCR beta chains, and the association was replicated in an independent cohort. When HLA alleles, especially DR and DQ, strongly co-occurred, TCR associations were difficult to assign to individual alleles. CMV serostatus was the only immune exposure information available for the cohort. This cohort had only TCR beta chains sequenced, and the lack of alpha or paired-chain data limited which features could be detected. In a later analysis, several top co-occurrence clusters were reported to appear linked to parvovirus B19, influenza, CMV and Epstein-Barr virus. In vitro tests confirmed that three of the cytomegalovirus-associated TCR beta chains recognize cytomegalovirus antigens. According to the authors, the approach could potentially be generalized to other disease states and immunological phenotypes. A cluster of highly shared sequence variants was judged likely to be a technical artifact of the sequencing pipeline. A further reported finding was that TCR beta sequences accurately predicted the HLA-A and HLA-B alleles for most subjects in the first cohort. According to a later analysis, most CMV-associated TCR beta chains appeared to be HLA-restricted, and the HLA associations seemed to be driven largely by CMV exposure. Most TCR sequences were observed very rarely across donors, whereas some public TCRs were present in many individuals. A later analysis associated about 17,000 TCR beta sequences with specific HLA alleles at a false discovery rate of 0.05. Presence/absence analyses assumed roughly uniform sequencing depth across donors, an assumption that may not hold. Linkage disequilibrium might explain the correlated functional status among segregating V segments, but an unknown experimental factor could not be excluded. A total of about 150 TCR beta chains were listed by the study as associated with cytomegalovirus. In both the original and validation cohorts, the classifier was reported to diagnose cytomegalovirus status with high specificity and sensitivity. The earlier analysis of approximately 560 of the donors excluded fewer than 20 rarely observed V segments, including chromosome 9 orphons, because counts were too low. An earlier analysis of around 540 of the donors showed that most TCR beta V segments appeared in productive rearrangements either about 90% or about 30% of the time, which broadly matched IMGT annotations. A later analysis found that HLA-associated TCR beta chains were more clonally expanded and had lower generation probabilities than equally common non-associated chains. A later analysis found that TCR association rates varied across HLA loci, with DRB1 alleles showing the most associated TCRs and HLA-C alleles the fewest. HLA typing was unavailable for some donors at each locus, so association tests used only the typed subset.

The cohort was made up of several hundred healthy bone marrow donors. All cohort members were sampled while nominally healthy, although unrecorded immune exposures were likely present. The donor tested CMV seropositive and was one of the 289 seropositive cohort members. A peripheral blood sample was provided by each donor, and peripheral blood mononuclear cells were used for TCR beta sequencing. Genomic DNA was extracted from the blood cell samples with the Qiagen DNeasy Blood Extraction Kit. Receptor libraries were prepared by the immunoSEQ multiplex PCR assay. The multiplex PCR relied on a mix of 60 forward primers for TCR Vbeta segments and 13 reverse primers for TCR Jbeta segments. The CDR3 region of rearranged TCR beta genes was amplified from genomic DNA by a multiplex PCR assay. Amplified TCR beta libraries were sequenced as 87-base-pair reads on the Illumina HiSeq System. In the authors' own workflow: A later analysis tallied 80 million to 95 million unique TCR beta chains across the 660 or so repertoires, and some 10 million of those chains were shared by two or more donors. A nearest-neighbor algorithm error-corrected the raw reads and collapsed the reads into unique sequences, merging closely related sequences to remove PCR and sequencing errors. Alignment of CDR3 sequences to IMGT reference sequences was used to assign V, D and J gene segments. For a sequence to be retained, a match of at least six nucleotides to both a V gene segment and a J gene segment was required. Rearrangements were called productive when the CDR3 lacked stop codons and stayed in frame with V and J; all others were non-productive. Following IMGT convention, CDR3 was defined as the stretch from the second conserved V-encoded cysteine to the conserved J-encoded phenylalanine. The earlier analysis of roughly 590 of the donors excluded sequences that lacked an unambiguous match to a single V gene segment. An earlier analysis of some 610 of the donors called V segments functional above 56.7% productive rearrangements and segregating when the between-donor standard deviation exceeded 5%. To diagnose cytomegalovirus status from the catalog of TCR beta chain sequences, a statistical classification framework was built. In a later analysis, TCR nucleotide sequences were compared against IMGT/GENE-DB human TR gene sequences so that V and J genes could be assigned. In a later analysis, CDR3 sequences and most-parsimonious VDJ recombination scenarios were assigned using the TCRdist pipeline. In a later analysis, every TCR beta chain was defined by the combination of its CDR3 amino acid sequence and its V-gene family, and reads without a unique V-gene family were dropped. To address suspected cross-contamination and a sequencing artifact, a later analysis removed some 620 highly shared, low-generation-probability nucleotide sequences. In a later analysis, a clonal expansion index for each public chain was calculated from normalized within-repertoire ranks of inferred template counts. In a later analysis, generation probabilities were computed using a VDJ recombination model fitted to out-of-frame rearrangements, and the results were checked against IGoR. In a later analysis, TCR-TCR, TCR-HLA and TCR-CMV co-occurrence was scored with hypergeometric tests, and a repertoire-size bias correction was applied to TCR pairs. To estimate false discovery rates, a later analysis permuted the HLA or CMV assignments 20 times. A later analysis grouped co-occurring TCRs with DBSCAN, adding TCRdist sequence similarity when clustering within HLA-allele-positive subsets. Repertoires with fewer than 30,000 or more than 120,000 public chains, plus five repertoires with anomalous nucleotide sharing, were excluded from co-occurrence clustering. In its TCRdb copy, this immuneACCESS table keeps in-frame sequences only and misses some clones. Where compared with another copy, unresolved V genes explain less than half of these, and the others have no known cause. That table is the source of V, J and clone size, and D and trimming were worked out from the DNA. The sample table contains fewer than 200,000 clones; only one count was recorded for about 79% of them. The ten largest clones represent 5% to 8% of the sample.

In regard to this clone: The antigen it binds to is not known. No base quality information exists; no much larger clone differs at one position.

The sample comprised PBMCs. The receptor was isolated from a man aged 40-50 years in good health and CMV-seropositive.

The CDR3 sequence is CASSLTVMNTEAFF. At the DNA level, the sequence is TGCGCCAGCAGCTTGACAGTCATGAACACTGAAGCTTTCTTT. The chain was built from TRBV5-1 and TRBJ1-1, with the D gene too uncertain to name. The trim is 1 base for V and 0 bases for J, with a gap of 7 bases between the germline ends. The CDR3, cysteine through phenylalanine, is 14 amino acids long. The entry retains the CDR3 DNA only, 42 bases that are in frame from base 1. The CDR1 and CDR2 encoded by the germline V gene are SGHRS and YFSETQ.